Here is one TCR beta chain with its context. The antigen is undetermined. Trimming cost V 0 bases and J 5 bases; bases outside gene matches: 13. The germline gives CDR1 LGHDT, CDR2 YNNKEL (reference sequence). CDR3 length equals 17 residues. With random hexamers, 0.5 to 1 ug RNA was reverse transcribed. TCR beta CDR3 was amplified by immunoSEQ covering 54 Vbeta and 13 Jbeta. TCRdb reprocessed the immunoSEQ multiplex PCR reads with MiXCR, giving one entry per CDR3 protein. The sample includes 200,000 or so distinct CDR3 sequences, roughly 96% seen only once; the top ten take approximately 0.093%. The data are from a study of CD8 T cells in Susac syndrome. Overall study results and limits: By the study's own acknowledgment, its TCR sequencing and HLA analysis included relatively few individuals.

This TCR was sampled from a human donor with multiple sclerosis. The rearrangement joins TRBV3-1 to TRBJ2-7, with 7 bases fitting TRBD2. Sequenced: CD4+ T cells from PBMCs. The CDR3 sequence is CASSQDGGLNGRDEQYF. DNA for the CDR3: TGTGCCAGCAGCCAAGATGGGGGACTAAACGGTCGGGACGAGCAGTACTTC.